This T cell receptor (beta chain) was identified in a study of CD8 T cells in ankylosing spondylitis. This clonotype turned up a few times. No antigen is known for it. The junction had 7 bases not matched to a gene; V was cut back by 5 bases and J by 7 bases. The CDR3 length is 15 residues. Germline CDR1 is SEHNR and CDR2 is FQNEAQ (reference sequence). Study-level findings and limits: Reactive arthritis synovial fluid and blood were previously reported to contain some motif variants.

TCRdb passed the 5' RACE reads through MiXCR, listing each CDR3 protein once. The data hold around 150,000 distinct CDR3 sequences, with approximately 10% observed a single time. The sequencing input was blood, either unsorted or a sorted T cell fraction (not recorded which). This TCR was recovered from a male donor with ankylosing spondylitis or in good health (not recorded which). The chain links TRBV7-9 to TRBJ2-1, with TRBD2 matching 11 bases. CDR3 loop: CASSPPGLAVNEQFF. The CDR3 DNA follows: TGTGCCAGCAGCCCCCCGGGACTAGCGGTAAATGAGCAGTTCTTC.